These 8 T cell receptor beta chains originate from one sample sequenced in a study of blood T cell repertoires in COVID-19. Using immunoSEQ multiplex PCR, the repertoire was profiled, and TCRdb retains in-frame clones only, with some absent. The sample carries 25,000 to 35,000 clones, under 90% recorded once. The sample was peripheral blood. The origin of the receptors is a man between 65 and 85 years old with active COVID-19.

The gene calls are TRBV30 and TRBJ1-2; TRBD1 matches 9 bases. V lost 7 bases to trimming and J lost 3 bases; unmatched junction nucleotides: 6. CDR3 length: 13 residues. CDR1 and CDR2 (germline): GTSNPN, SVGIG (reference sequence). The CDR3 DNA is TGTGCCTTACCACGGGACAGGGACTATGGCTACACCTTC. Translation gives CALPRDRDYGYTF.

The gene calls are TRBV2 and TRBJ1-5, with D hard to call. CDR3 size: 13 residues. Germline V gene lookup returns CDR1 SNHLY and CDR2 FYNNEI. V dropped 3 bases and J dropped 6 bases, with 9 bases sitting between them. In DNA form, the CDR3 reads TGTGCCAGCAGTGATCGGGAGCGTCAGCCCCAGCATTTT. Protein sequence: CASSDRERQPQHF.

The chain combines TRBV5-6 with TRBJ2-7, with 11 bases identical to TRBD1. Germline values: CDR1 SGHDT, CDR2 YYEEEE. V shed 4 bases and J 4 bases; nucleotides not matched to a gene: 7. The CDR3 is 15 amino acids. CDR3 coding DNA: TGTGCCAGCAGCCCTGCAGGACAGGGGGCTTACGAGCAGTACTTC. This codes for CASSPAGQGAYEQYF. Full variable domain (remainder filled in from reference TRBV5-6 and TRBJ2-7): DAGVTQSPTHLIKTRGQQVTLRCSPKSGHDTVSWYQQALGQGPQFIFQYYEEEERQRGNFPDRFSGHQFPNYSSELNVNALLLGDSALYLCASSPAGQGAYEQYFGPGTRLTVT.

The V call is TRBV5-1, the J call TRBJ2-7, with D tentatively TRBD2 (6 bases). CDR3 length: 13 residues. Germline CDR1 and CDR2: SGHRS and YFSETQ. V was trimmed by 3 bases and J by 6 bases, leaving 13 bases between them. DNA for the CDR3: TGCGCCAGCAGCTCGCGGGGCCTGGCCGAGCAGTACTTC. It encodes CASSSRGLAEQYF.

Written as DNA, the CDR3 is TGTGCCAGCAGCCCTACGTCTAGGGTAGCGGGCACAGATACGCAGTATTTT. Translation: CASSPTSRVAGTDTQYF. J is TRBJ2-3 and V is TRBV11-2; TRBD2 might be the D (6 bases). The germline V gene encodes CDR1 SGHAT and CDR2 FQNNGV. The V end was cut by 5 bases, the J end by 1 base, with 19 bases between. The CDR3 contains 17 residues.

V gene TRBV10-1 combines with J gene TRBJ1-5; D is unresolved. With 3 bases removed from V and 2 bases from J, the gap between germline ends came to 20 bases. The CDR3 is 18 residues long. The germline CDR1 and CDR2 sequences are WNHNN and SYGVQD (reference sequence). The CDR3 DNA reads TGCGCCAGCAGTGAATCTGGGCGGGTAGTGTATTGCAATCAGCCCCAGCATTTT. Translation gives CASSESGRVVYCNQPQHF.

By sample fraction, this clone is medium-sized. The V gene is TRBV27, the J gene TRBJ2-7, with TRBD1 matching over 7 bases. CDR3 length equals 15 residues. Germline CDR1 is MNHEY and CDR2 is SMNVEV (reference sequence). V shed 2 bases and J 0 bases; nucleotides not matched to a gene: 4. The CDR3, as DNA: TGTGCCAGCAGTTTAGACAGGGTGAGCTCCTACGAGCAGTACTTC. This encodes CASSLDRVSSYEQYF.

The CDR3 region is CASSPIRLGSGLWGNTIYF. DNA for the CDR3: TGTGCCAGCAGCCCGATTAGGTTGGGATCAGGGCTCTGGGGAAACACCATATATTTT. The V and J genes are TRBV5-5 and TRBJ1-3, with D tentatively TRBD1 (5 bases). V shed 4 bases and J shed 4 bases, with 27 bases lying between them. The V gene's germline CDR1 is SGHKS and CDR2 YYEKEE (reference sequence). The CDR3 loop spans 19 amino acids. The full variable domain, in which reference TRBV5-5 and TRBJ1-3 provide the parts outside the CDR3, is DAGVTQSPTHLIKTRGQQVTLRCSPISGHKSVSWYQQVLGQGPQFIFQYYEKEERGRGNFPDRFSARQFPNYSSELNVNALLLGDSALYLCASSPIRLGSGLWGNTIYFGEGSWLTVV.